These 22 T cell receptor beta chains came from one sample sequenced in a study of cytomegalovirus exposure and HLA in healthy donors. The PCR contained 60 Vbeta and 13 Jbeta primers. Clones were sequenced by immunoSEQ multiplex PCR, and TCRdb holds only the in-frame ones, with some missing. The table lists 150,000 or so clones. Sequencing used PBMCs. The receptors originated from a woman aged 50 to 65 in good health and CMV-seronegative.

This chain uses TRBV4-2 with TRBJ2-3; possible D gene TRBD2, 5 bases. Germline CDR1 LGHNA, CDR2 YNFKEQ. The CDR3 runs 14 residues. Trimming left V 1 base short and J 4 bases short, with 9 bases between. The CDR3 region has the DNA TGTGCCAGCAGCCAAGTAGAGGGCGCAGATACGCAGTATTTT. This encodes CASSQVEGADTQYF.

V and J are TRBV7-9 and TRBJ2-5, with 7 bases lining up with TRBD1. Germline-derived CDR1 and CDR2 are SEHNR and FQNEAQ (reference sequence). J lost 1 base, V lost 7 bases, and 9 bases had no gene match. The CDR3 totals 15 residues. In DNA form, the CDR3 reads TGTGCCAGCACCACCGCCTGGACAGGCCAAGAGACCCAGTACTTC. It translates to CASTTAWTGQETQYF.

The gene calls are TRBV5-1 and TRBJ2-7, with D possibly being TRBD2 (5 bases). V lost 4 bases and J 5 bases, leaving 16 bases between the germline ends. This CDR3 has 14 amino acids. From germline, CDR1 is SGHRS and CDR2 YFSETQ. The CDR3 protein is CASSPLAGADEQYF. In nucleotides, the CDR3 is TGCGCCAGCAGCCCTCTGGCGGGCGCGGACGAGCAGTACTTC.

The V and J genes are TRBV7-3 and TRBJ2-1; D perhaps matches TRBD2 (6 bases). The CDR3 is made up of 16 amino acids. The germline V gene encodes CDR1 SGHTA and CDR2 FQGTGA. Trimming cost V 1 base and J 7 bases, with 17 bases left between them. The CDR3, as DNA: TGTGCCAGCAGCTTAAGTCCGGCGGGGATAGGTAATGAGCAGTTCTTC. Its translation is CASSLSPAGIGNEQFF.

This chain's CDR3 is CASSRERESYNEQFF. DNA of the CDR3: TGTGCCAGCAGCAGAGAGCGGGAGTCCTACAATGAGCAGTTCTTC. V usage is TRBV7-2 and J usage is TRBJ2-1; 8 nucleotides line up with TRBD2. V trimming: 5 bases; J trimming: 1 base; junction bases outside the gene matches: 4. Germline lookup yields CDR1 SGHTA and CDR2 FQGNSA. This CDR3 is built from 15 residues. Filled out from reference TRBV7-2 and TRBJ2-1, the complete variable domain reads GAGVSQSPSNKVTEKGKDVELRCDPISGHTALYWYRQSLGQGLEFLIYFQGNSAPDKSGLPSDRFSAERTGGSVSTLTIQRTQQEDSAVYLCASSRERESYNEQFFGPGTRLTVL.

The rearrangement links TRBV7-3 to TRBJ1-2; 8 nucleotides align to TRBD1. Germline V gene sequence: CDR1 SGHTA, CDR2 FQGTGA. V lost 4 bases, J lost 7 bases, and 5 bases stayed unmatched. The CDR3 extends over 13 amino acids. The CDR3 nucleotides read TGTGCCAGCAGCTCGACAGGGGATGGTGGCTACACCTTC. Its translation is CASSSTGDGGYTF.

The chain recombines TRBV9 with TRBJ2-2; possibly TRBD1 for D (5 bases). The CDR3 spans 16 residues. The V end lost 2 bases, the J end lost 4 bases, and 15 bases lay between the germline ends. In germline, CDR1 is SGDLS, CDR2 YYNGEE. The DNA of the CDR3 is TGTGCCAGCAGCGTCCCAAGGGGCCCGGGCACCGGGGAGCTGTTTTTT. It translates to CASSVPRGPGTGELFF.

The CDR3 is CASSLFRDSGNTIYF. The CDR3 DNA follows: TGTGCCAGCAGCTTATTCCGGGACTCTGGAAACACCATATATTTT. The chain links TRBV13 to TRBJ1-3, with unresolved D. CDR3 length: 15 residues. The V end lost 2 bases, the J end lost 0 bases, and 8 bases lay between the germline ends. Germline V gives CDR1 PRHDT, CDR2 FYEKMQ (reference sequence). The full variable domain, completed using reference TRBV13 and TRBJ1-3, is AAGVIQSPRHLIKEKRETATLKCYPIPRHDTVYWYQQGPGQDPQFLISFYEKMQSDKGSIPDRFSAQQFSDYHSELNMSSLELGDSALYFCASSLFRDSGNTIYFGEGSWLTVV.

V gene TRBV7-3 combines with J gene TRBJ2-1, with TRBD1 matching 7 bases. Germline V gene lookup returns CDR1 SGHTA and CDR2 FQGTGA. With V trimmed by 6 bases and J by 7 bases, 3 bases remained unmatched. The CDR3 is 12 residues long. CDR3 residues: CASRSGGNEQFF. The CDR3 region has the DNA TGTGCCAGCAGGTCAGGGGGAAATGAGCAGTTCTTC.

V and J are TRBV7-6 and TRBJ2-7; the match to TRBD1 covers 9 bases. J gave up 7 bases and V 4 bases, and 17 bases lay outside the gene matches. The CDR3 length is 17 residues. CDR1 is SGHVS and CDR2 is FNYEAQ in the germline V gene. The CDR3 is CASSSLRQGDSVGEQYF. DNA for the CDR3: TGTGCCAGCAGCTCGCTACGACAGGGGGACTCGGTCGGGGAGCAGTACTTC.

The chain joins TRBV5-1 to TRBJ1-1, with 7 bases fitting TRBD1. Germline-derived CDR1 and CDR2 are SGHRS and YFSETQ. V dropped 4 bases and J dropped 9; count of bases not matched to a gene: 15. The CDR3 runs 15 residues. CDR3 sequence reads: CASSPPPPKTGQAFF. For the CDR3, the DNA is TGCGCCAGCAGCCCCCCGCCCCCGAAGACAGGGCAAGCTTTCTTT.

V and J are TRBV4-2 and TRBJ1-4, with a tentative D call TRBD1 (5 bases). V lost 1 base, J lost 2 bases, and 14 bases lay in between. Germline V CDR1 and CDR2: LGHNA, YNFKEQ. This CDR3 comprises 17 residues. For the CDR3, the DNA is TGTGCCAGCAGCCAAGCCCTTGGGGCGGGGACTAATGAAAAACTGTTTTTT. This translates into CASSQALGAGTNEKLFF.

V gene TRBV4-2 combines with J gene TRBJ2-7, with unresolved D. The CDR3 sequence is 14 residues long. Germline assignment: CDR1 LGHNA and CDR2 YNFKEQ. Between the trimmed V and J ends, which lost 4 bases and 1 base, there was a span of 11 bases. In DNA form, the CDR3 reads TGTGCCAGCAGCCGAGAGGCAGTTTCCTACGAGCAGTACTTC. Translating it yields CASSREAVSYEQYF.

The V gene is TRBV5-1, the J gene TRBJ2-5; possible D gene TRBD1, 7 bases. The germline V gene encodes CDR1 SGHRS and CDR2 YFSETQ. Trimming removed 2 bases at V and 4 bases at J, with 9 bases between. The CDR3 spans 13 residues. CDR3: CASSFQGGETQYF. CDR3 bases: TGCGCCAGCAGCTTTCAGGGGGGAGAGACCCAGTACTTC.

This chain joins TRBV7-9 and TRBJ2-7; 8 positions agree with TRBD2. The V gene's germline CDR1 is SEHNR and CDR2 FQNEAQ (reference sequence). This CDR3 comprises 15 residues. V shed 4 bases, J shed 2 bases, and the junction held 7 bases outside the gene matches. The CDR3 is CASSSQRRGAYEQYF. CDR3 nucleotides: TGTGCCAGCAGCTCGCAGAGGCGGGGGGCCTACGAGCAGTACTTC.

The chain combines TRBV5-1 with TRBJ1-5; D perhaps matches TRBD1 (6 bases). V was pared by 2 bases and J by 7 bases, with 16 bases between. The germline V gene has CDR1 SGHRS and CDR2 YFSETQ. The CDR3 sequence is 15 residues long. CDR3 nucleotide sequence: TGCGCCAGCAGCTTAGGTTCGGGGGGCTGGCAGCCCCAGCATTTT. Translated: CASSLGSGGWQPQHF.

The chain joins TRBV5-1 to TRBJ1-2; the match to TRBD1 covers 7 bases. Germline V CDR1 and CDR2: SGHRS, YFSETQ. J lost 6 bases, V lost 0 bases, and 5 bases had no gene match. CDR3 length: 14 amino acids. The CDR3 sequence is CASSLVGRGDGYTF. For the CDR3, the DNA is TGCGCCAGCAGCTTGGTTGGCAGGGGGGATGGCTACACCTTC.

The gene calls are TRBV7-8 and TRBJ2-2, with 8 nucleotides matching TRBD1. Trimming removed 5 bases from V and 0 bases from J; junction bases left unmatched: 11. CDR3 length: 18 amino acids. Germline CDR1 is SGHVS and CDR2 is FQNEAQ. The CDR3 protein is CASSPKLRGQTNTGELFF. The CDR3 coding sequence is TGTGCCAGCAGCCCTAAGCTCAGGGGGCAAACGAACACCGGGGAGCTGTTTTTT.

The V gene is TRBV30, the J gene TRBJ2-7; D not certain. The CDR3 is made up of 16 amino acids. V dropped 0 bases and J dropped 3 bases, with 18 bases sitting between them. CDR1 is GTSNPN, CDR2 SVGIG, per germline (reference sequence). For the CDR3, the DNA is TGTGCCTGGAGTGTCAAATATGGTCCAGTAAACTACGAGCAGTACTTC. Encoded protein: CAWSVKYGPVNYEQYF.

The J gene is TRBJ2-2, the V gene TRBV28, with D tentatively TRBD1 (5 bases). V lost 1 base, J lost 0 bases, and 12 bases lay in between. Germline CDR1 is MDHEN and CDR2 is SYDVKM. The CDR3 extends over 17 amino acids. The CDR3 here is CASSLYQGFPNTGELFF. CDR3 nucleotide sequence: TGTGCCAGCAGTTTATATCAGGGATTTCCGAACACCGGGGAGCTGTTTTTT. Using reference TRBV28 and TRBJ2-2 for the parts outside the CDR3, the full variable domain is DVKVTQSSRYLVKRTGEKVFLECVQDMDHENMFWYRQDPGLGLRLIYFSYDVKMKEKGDIPEGYSVSREKKERFSLILESASTNQTSMYLCASSLYQGFPNTGELFFGEGSRLTVL.

The chain has TRBV29-1 and TRBJ2-7, with a weak D call TRBD2 (6 bases). CDR1 is SQVTM and CDR2 is ANQGSEA in the germline V gene. V lost 7 bases to trimming and J lost 3 bases, with 13 bases between them. This CDR3 comprises 12 residues. Here the CDR3 DNA reads TGCAGCGCTACGGGGGTAGACTACGAGCAGTACTTC. Its protein product is CSATGVDYEQYF.

The chain joins TRBV27 to TRBJ1-5, with 9 bases lining up with TRBD1. The CDR3 sequence is 16 residues long. The V and J ends lost 6 bases and 5 bases, in that order; junction bases with no gene match: 11. The V gene's germline CDR1 is MNHEY and CDR2 SMNVEV (reference sequence). CDR3 DNA sequence: TGTGCCAGCAGACCCAACCCGGGACAGGGTTATCAGCCCCAGCATTTT. Translating gives CASRPNPGQGYQPQHF.